This paragraph reports one T cell receptor beta chain. These data belong to a study of shared clonotypes between healthy human individuals. Using 200 ng DNA, 25,000 to 35,000 T cell genomes, the sorted-subset replicate PCRs were run. Here immunoSEQ multiplex PCR was the method, and the copy in TCRdb shows in-frame clones only, minus some. The sample holds nearly 600,000 clones, roughly 95% seen once. Naive CD8 cells comprised CD45RO-negative, CCR7-positively selected cells, excluding terminally differentiated effector memory CD45RA+ cells. The length of the CDR3 is 12 residues. Germline V CDR1 and CDR2: SGHNT, YYREEE (reference sequence). Trimming cost V 2 bases and J 3 bases, with 6 bases left between them.

Source material: naive CD8+ T cells sorted from blood. The sequence was obtained from a woman in her 30s in good health. The rearrangement joins TRBV5-4 to TRBJ2-7; no reliable D call. The CDR3: CASSFGLYEQYF. The CDR3 nucleotides read TGTGCCAGCAGCTTCGGTCTCTACGAGCAGTACTTC.